A single sample is the source of the 26 T cell receptor beta chains below, sequenced in a study of low-dose radiotherapy and immunotherapy resistance in tumors. Sample time point: before trial treatment. Priming of first-strand cDNA relied on TRAV- and TRBV-specific primers (covering alpha and beta chains). Both a constant-region primer and a V-primer adapter served to amplify TCRs across 20 to 25 PCR cycles. MiXCR, applied by TCRdb to the reads, yields one record per CDR3 protein. The sample lists fewer than 95,000 distinct CDR3 sequences, under 10% occurring once. The material sequenced was PBMCs, taken before treatment. These receptor sequences come from a male donor with prostate cancer.

This clonotype came up a few times. A far larger clone is off by one base, so a read error is likely. This rearrangement joins TRBV11-1 to TRBJ2-7; 7 positions match TRBD2. This CDR3 region has 15 residues. Germline CDR1 is SGHAT and CDR2 is FQDESV (reference sequence). V shed 2 bases, J shed 7 bases, and the junction held 11 bases outside the gene matches. The chain's CDR3 is CASSLSGIYYNEQYF. For the CDR3, the DNA is TGTGCCAGCAGCTTAAGCGGGATCTACTACAATGAGCAGTACTTC.

This clonotype was seen at least ten times. This chain uses TRBV7-9 with TRBJ2-2; 9 bases match TRBD1. Germline CDR1 and CDR2: SEHNR and FQNEAQ (reference sequence). The CDR3 is 16 amino acids. V lost 0 bases and J lost 6; bases outside the gene matches: 5. CDR3 DNA: TGTGCCAGCAGCTTAGCCGGGACAGGGAAGGCCGGGGAGCTGTTTTTT. This sequence encodes CASSLAGTGKAGELFF.

Ten or more counts support this clonotype. The rearrangement joins TRBV2 to TRBJ1-5, with 8 bases fitting TRBD1. The CDR3 runs to 14 residues. The J segment lost 3 bases and the V segment lost 4 bases, leaving 2 bases of the junction unmatched. CDR1 SNHLY and CDR2 FYNNEI come from the germline V gene. Here the CDR3 DNA reads TGTGCCAGCAGTGGGGACAGGAACAATCAGCCCCAGCATTTT. This gives the protein CASSGDRNNQPQHF.

This clonotype was seen ten or more times. The V gene is TRBV29-1, the J gene TRBJ2-5; possibly TRBD1 or TRBD2 for D (6 bases each). V was clipped by 6 bases and J by 6 bases, with 23 bases between them. The CDR3 runs 15 residues. From germline, CDR1 is SQVTM and CDR2 ANQGSEA. The CDR3 DNA reads as TGCAGCGTCCGGAGCGACGGCGGTCGGGGGCAGACCCAGTACTTC. Translated: CSVRSDGGRGQTQYF.

In its sample, this clonotype was seen many times. The chain recombines TRBV28 with TRBJ2-5; 8 positions match TRBD1. The germline CDR1 and CDR2 sequences are MDHEN and SYDVKM. CDR3 length equals 13 residues. V shed 5 bases, J shed 3 bases, and the junction held 2 bases outside the gene matches. DNA for the CDR3: TGTGCCAGCAGTGTGACAGGGGAAGAGACCCAGTACTTC. This gives the protein CASSVTGEETQYF.

This clonotype has just a few counts. The V call is TRBV29-1, the J call TRBJ2-7, with TRBD1 identical over 7 bases. Per the germline V gene, CDR1 is SQVTM and CDR2 is ANQGSEA. This CDR3 is 12 amino acids long. Trimming at V came to 6 bases and at J to 4 bases, leaving 6 bases not matched to a gene. The CDR3 nucleotides read TGCAGCGTGAGGGGACAGACTTACGAGCAGTACTTC. Amino acid sequence: CSVRGQTYEQYF.

At least ten counts were recorded for this clonotype. The rearrangement joins TRBV3-1 to TRBJ2-7; perhaps TRBD1 as D (5 bases). CDR1 and CDR2 (germline): LGHDT, YNNKEL (reference sequence). This CDR3 is 15 amino acids long. V lost 7 bases, J lost 2 bases, and 18 bases lay in between. Here the CDR3 reads CASIFREGFPYEQYF. CDR3 coding DNA: TGTGCCAGCATCTTCAGGGAAGGGTTCCCCTACGAGCAGTACTTC.

In its sample, this clonotype was seen many times. The rearrangement joins TRBV29-1 to TRBJ2-7, with D possibly being TRBD1 (5 bases). The V end was cut by 1 base, the J end by 0 bases, with 7 bases between. Germline CDR1 and CDR2: SQVTM and ANQGSEA. The CDR3 is 13 amino acids. CDR3 in amino acids: CSVEVRASYEQYF. The CDR3 DNA follows: TGCAGCGTTGAAGTCAGGGCCTCCTACGAGCAGTACTTC.

This clonotype turned up a few times. V gene TRBV5-1 combines with J gene TRBJ2-1; weak D call: TRBD1 (5 bases). Between the trimmed V and J ends, which lost 4 bases and 5 bases, there was a span of 13 bases. The CDR3 totals 14 residues. The germline V gene has CDR1 SGHRS and CDR2 YFSETQ. CDR3 amino acids: CASSPGLTDNEQFF. The CDR3 nucleotides read TGCGCCAGCAGCCCAGGATTGACAGACAATGAGCAGTTCTTC.

This clonotype has ten or more counts. V usage is TRBV14 and J usage is TRBJ2-3; tentative D call: TRBD1 (5 bases). The CDR3 has 18 amino acids. V lost 1 base, J lost 2 bases, and 19 bases lay in between. In germline, CDR1 is SGHDN, CDR2 FVKESK. Written as DNA, the CDR3 is TGTGCCAGCAGCCAAGGAAGAACAGACAGACGCCACACAGATACGCAGTATTTT. It yields the protein CASSQGRTDRRHTDTQYF. Complete variable domain (other parts from reference TRBV14 and TRBJ2-3): EAGVTQFPSHSVIEKGQTVTLRCDPISGHDNLYWYRRVMGKEIKFLLHFVKESKQDESGMPNNRFLAERTGGTYSTLKVQPAELEDSGVYFCASSQGRTDRRHTDTQYFGPGTRLTVL.

In its sample, this clonotype was seen many times. This chain joins TRBV2 and TRBJ2-1; D not resolved. Germline V CDR1 and CDR2: SNHLY, FYNNEI. Trimming took 7 bases from V and 0 from J, leaving 13 bases between them. The CDR3 spans 15 residues. The CDR3 region has the DNA TGTGCCAGCATGCTTACGAGTTACTCCTACAATGAGCAGTTCTTC. Its translation is CASMLTSYSYNEQFF.

In its sample, this clonotype was seen many times. The V call is TRBV18, the J call TRBJ2-7; 7 bases agree with TRBD1. Trimming took 3 bases from V and 2 from J; bases not matched to a gene: 10. CDR3 length: 16 amino acids. The V gene's germline CDR1 is KGHSH and CDR2 LQKENI. CDR3 amino acids: CASSPMPTGATYEQYF. CDR3 nucleotide sequence: TGTGCCAGCTCACCTATGCCCACAGGGGCGACCTACGAGCAGTACTTC. Filled out from reference TRBV18 and TRBJ2-7, the complete variable domain reads NAGVMQNPRHLVRRRGQEARLRCSPMKGHSHVYWYRQLPEEGLKFMVYLQKENIIDESGMPKERFSAEFPKEGPSILRIQQVVRGDSAAYFCASSPMPTGATYEQYFGPGTRLTVT.

Many counts were recorded for this clonotype. The chain uses TRBV15 and TRBJ2-3, with 9 bases aligning to TRBD1. Per the germline V gene, CDR1 is LNHNV and CDR2 is YYDKDF (reference sequence). J gave up 3 bases and V 3 bases, and 7 bases lay outside the gene matches. This CDR3 region has 16 residues. The CDR3 DNA is TGTGCCACCAGCAGTCCCGGGACAGGGAGAACAGATACGCAGTATTTT. Translated: CATSSPGTGRTDTQYF.

This clonotype was seen repeatedly, ten times or more. This chain links TRBV5-1 with TRBJ1-4; 10 positions match TRBD1. The ends lost 4 bases at V and 6 bases at J; junction bases unmatched: 6. The CDR3 spans 15 residues. The V gene's germline CDR1 is SGHRS and CDR2 YFSETQ. DNA for the CDR3: TGCGCCAGCAGCCCGACAGGACAGGGGGATGAAAAACTGTTTTTT. As protein: CASSPTGQGDEKLFF.

This clonotype was seen repeatedly, ten times or more. The chain combines TRBV20-1 with TRBJ2-7, with D possibly being TRBD1 (6 bases). Germline values: CDR1 DFQATT, CDR2 SNEGSKA (reference sequence). Trimming cost V 1 base and J 4 bases, with 14 bases left between them. There are 14 residues in the CDR3. CDR3 DNA: TGCAGTGCTAGAGCCCGTGGGGGCGGATACGAGCAGTACTTC. Translating it yields CSARARGGGYEQYF.

With respect to this clonotype: It differs at one base from a far larger clone, so likely a read error. V and J are TRBV2 and TRBJ2-5, with 11 bases fitting TRBD2. The germline CDR1 and CDR2 sequences are SNHLY and FYNNEI. Trimming took 7 bases from V and 11 from J; bases not matched to a gene: 12. The CDR3 length is 14 residues. The CDR3 region is CASTLASGRNEQYF. The DNA of the CDR3 is TGTGCCAGCACTTTGGCTAGCGGGAGGAATGAGCAGTACTTC.

This clonotype was counted ten times or more. The chain joins TRBV3-1 to TRBJ2-1; 7 nucleotides match TRBD2. CDR3 size: 13 residues. CDR1 is LGHDT, CDR2 YNNKEL, per germline (reference sequence). The junction had 5 bases not matched to a gene; V was cut back by 4 bases and J by 8 bases. The CDR3 nucleotides read TGTGCCAGCAGCCCCGGACTAGTCGATGAGCAGTTCTTC. Amino acids: CASSPGLVDEQFF.

This clonotype was picked up many times. The gene calls are TRBV12-3 or TRBV12-4 and TRBJ2-5, with 8 positions matching TRBD1. This CDR3 has 15 amino acids. The V gene end was trimmed by 8 bases and the J gene end by 4 bases; junction bases not matched to a gene: 12. CDR3 in DNA: TGTGCCAGCCGGAGACAGGGGAGGTTCCCAGAGACCCAGTACTTC. It translates to CASRRQGRFPETQYF.

In this sample, this clonotype turned up many times. As DNA, the CDR3 is TGCGCCAGCAGCCAAGGGGGGACTAGCGGGAGCGAGAATGAGCAGTTCTTC. Translating gives CASSQGGTSGSENEQFF. The V gene is TRBV4-1, the J gene TRBJ2-1; TRBD2 aligns across 14 bases. CDR3 length: 17 residues. J gave up 7 bases and V 1 base, and 6 bases lay outside the gene matches. The germline gives CDR1 MGHRA, CDR2 YSYEKL.

There are many counts of this clonotype. This chain uses TRBV20-1 with TRBJ2-1, with 7 bases matching TRBD2. In germline, CDR1 is DFQATT, CDR2 SNEGSKA (reference sequence). After removal of 1 base from V and 8 bases from J, the junction contained 5 bases not matched to a gene. The CDR3 sequence is 13 residues long. In nucleotides, the CDR3 is TGCAGTGCTAGAGGGACTAGGGCCCATGAGCAGTTCTTC. Translating it yields CSARGTRAHEQFF.

This clonotype was seen ten or more times. The V gene is TRBV6-2 or TRBV6-3, the J gene TRBJ1-1; 7 nucleotides agree with TRBD1. The length of the CDR3 is 15 residues. V lost 4 bases to trimming and J lost 1 base; unmatched junction nucleotides: 6. Germline CDR1 is MNHEY and CDR2 is SVGEGT. CDR3 amino acids: CASSSPGQKNTEAFF. The CDR3, as DNA: TGTGCCAGCAGTTCCCCGGGACAGAAGAACACTGAAGCTTTCTTT.

This clonotype was seen at least ten times. This chain joins TRBV6-2 or TRBV6-3 and TRBJ2-7; D might be TRBD2 (5 bases). The V end lost 2 bases, the J end lost 7 bases, and 9 bases lay between the germline ends. The V gene's germline CDR1 is MNHEY and CDR2 SVGEGT. The CDR3 extends over 12 amino acids. In DNA form, the CDR3 reads TGTGCCAGCAGTTACCGAAAGCGGGAGCAGTACTTC. Protein product: CASSYRKREQYF.

V usage is TRBV7-3 and J usage is TRBJ1-1; 8 bases line up with TRBD1. There are 14 residues in the CDR3. After removal of 5 bases from V and 5 bases from J, the junction contained 7 bases not matched to a gene. Germline V lookup: CDR1 SGHTA, CDR2 FQGTGA. CDR3 bases: TGTGCCAGCAGCCCGGGACAGGTGAGAACTGAAGCTTTCTTT. Residues: CASSPGQVRTEAFF.

This clonotype was observed at least ten times. V and J are TRBV12-3 or TRBV12-4 and TRBJ2-1, with 10 bases matching TRBD1. Trimming removed 6 bases from V and 2 bases from J; junction bases left unmatched: 4. This CDR3 is 15 amino acids long. As DNA, the CDR3 is TGTGCCAGCAGCCTAGGGACAGGGGCCTACAATGAGCAGTTCTTC. Its protein is CASSLGTGAYNEQFF.

This clonotype was detected ten times or more. The chain is built from TRBV28 and TRBJ2-7; TRBD2 agrees at 13 bases. The CDR3 is 15 residues long. With V trimmed by 5 bases and J by 2 bases, 3 bases remained unmatched. The V gene's germline CDR1 is MDHEN and CDR2 SYDVKM. The CDR3 DNA follows: TGTGCCAGCAGTCAAGGGACTAGCGGGACCTACGAGCAGTACTTC. Translation gives CASSQGTSGTYEQYF.

This clonotype was observed a handful of times. The CDR3 loop is CASSSGTIGLEQYF. CDR3 sequence (DNA): TGTGCCAGCAGCTCCGGGACCATCGGTCTCGAGCAGTACTTC. This rearrangement joins TRBV5-4 to TRBJ2-7, with D perhaps assigned TRBD1 or TRBD2 (5 bases each). Germline CDR1 SGHNT, CDR2 YYREEE (reference sequence). This CDR3 comprises 14 residues. The germline V and J ends were trimmed by 3 bases and 6 bases, with 16 bases remaining between them.